What follows are 8 T cell receptor beta chains derived from one specimen sequenced in a study of radiation and T cells in renal cell carcinoma. Time point meaning: blood 4 weeks post-SBRT, at nephrectomy. Treatment meaning: 15 Gy SBRT to primary tumor, nephrectomy 4 weeks later. TCRdb's table, derived via immunoSEQ multiplex PCR, lists solely in-frame clones and lacks some. The data contain tens of thousands of clones, more than 60% of them singletons. The specimen was blood, collected from a patient whose treatment included radiotherapy and nephrectomy. The receptors were sampled from a man aged 55 to 70 with renal cell carcinoma.

CDR3 DNA: TGTGCCAGCTCACCAAATGAAGATCAGCCCCAGCATTTT. Amino acid sequence: CASSPNEDQPQHF. The V gene is TRBV18, the J gene TRBJ1-5; D gene unclear. Germline CDR1 is KGHSH and CDR2 is LQKENI. The V and J ends lost 2 bases and 5 bases respectively, with 7 bases between them. This CDR3 contains 13 residues.

The chain has TRBV27 and TRBJ1-5, with D perhaps TRBD1 (6 bases). In germline, CDR1 is MNHEY, CDR2 SMNVEV (reference sequence). V lost 5 bases to trimming and J lost 1 base, with 18 bases between them. The CDR3 is 17 amino acids. The CDR3 here is CASSPFSGAASNQPQHF. The CDR3 region has the DNA TGTGCCAGCAGTCCGTTTTCGGGGGCGGCGAGCAATCAGCCCCAGCATTTT.

This chain links TRBV9 with TRBJ2-7; D ambiguous. Looked up from germline, CDR1 is SGDLS and CDR2 is YYNGEE. This CDR3 is built from 15 residues. V gave up 0 bases and J gave up 0 bases, with 10 bases separating them. The CDR3 coding sequence is TGTGCCAGCAGCGTAGCGGCAGAAAGCTCCTACGAGCAGTACTTC. Its translation: CASSVAAESSYEQYF.

This chain uses TRBV27 with TRBJ2-1; 13 nucleotides align to TRBD2. The trim removed 6 bases at V and 0 bases at J, leaving 5 bases unmatched. Germline CDR1 MNHEY, CDR2 SMNVEV (reference sequence). The CDR3 consists of 17 residues. In nucleotides, the CDR3 is TGTGCCAGCAGAGGACTAGCGGGGGCCGTCTCCTACAATGAGCAGTTCTTC. This codes for CASRGLAGAVSYNEQFF.

This clone appeared a single time. This chain uses TRBV7-9 with TRBJ1-6; maybe TRBD1 (5 bases). V gave up 8 bases and J gave up 8 bases, with 22 bases separating them. Germline CDR1 SEHNR, CDR2 FQNEAQ (reference sequence). The CDR3 runs to 16 residues. The CDR3 loop is CASQNQGVMGYSPLHF. The DNA of the CDR3 is TGTGCCAGCCAGAACCAAGGGGTGATGGGATATTCACCCCTCCACTTT.

This rearrangement joins TRBV19 to TRBJ2-1; 8 nucleotides line up with TRBD2. This CDR3 has 14 residues. The V and J ends lost 6 bases and 9 bases, in that order; junction bases with no gene match: 10. The V gene's germline CDR1 is LNHDA and CDR2 SQIVND (reference sequence). In DNA, the CDR3 is TGTGCCAGTAGCCTGATGTTTAGCGGGGTTGAGCAGTTCTTC. It encodes CASSLMFSGVEQFF.

The chain couples TRBV19 to TRBJ1-2; D is undetermined. Trimming pared 8 bases from V and 4 bases from J, leaving 11 bases between. The germline V gene encodes CDR1 LNHDA and CDR2 SQIVND (reference sequence). The CDR3 loop spans 12 amino acids. DNA of the CDR3: TGTGCCAGTGGAGGAGTAGCCTATGGCTACACCTTC. This encodes CASGGVAYGYTF.

The chain carries TRBV5-8 and TRBJ2-7; perhaps TRBD2 as D (6 bases). There are 13 residues in the CDR3. The germline V gene has CDR1 SGHTS and CDR2 YDEGEE. Trimming took off 4 bases at V and 3 bases at J, with 11 bases between the two ends. The CDR3 DNA reads TGTGCCAGCAGCCACGGGCGGGACTACGAGCAGTACGTC. It is translated as CASSHGRDYEQYV.